The next 25 T cell receptor beta chains were all read from a single sample in a study of blood T cell repertoires in COVID-19. Repertoires were generated with immunoSEQ multiplex PCR, while TCRdb's copy carries only in-frame clones and drops some. The sample carries almost 250,000 clones, around nine tenths recorded once. Sample: peripheral blood. The receptors derive from a woman aged 55-69 years who had recovered from COVID-19.

The gene calls are TRBV11-3 and TRBJ2-7; 8 bases are shared with TRBD2. CDR1 and CDR2 (germline): SGHNT, YENEEA. Unmatched junction bases numbered 3, after V lost 3 bases and J lost 5 bases. The CDR3 consists of 13 residues. CDR3 sequence (DNA): TGTGCCAGCAGCTTGAGACTAGCGAACGAGCAGTACTTC. Translating it yields CASSLRLANEQYF.

This chain connects TRBV16 to TRBJ2-7; D perhaps matches TRBD1 (6 bases). There are 13 residues in the CDR3. Trimming removed 2 bases at V and 7 bases at J, with 12 bases between. Germline CDR1 KGHSY, CDR2 FQNENV. The CDR3 protein is CASSQNQGFEQYF. The DNA for the CDR3 is TGTGCCAGCAGCCAAAACCAGGGGTTTGAGCAGTACTTC.

J is TRBJ1-1 and V is TRBV5-1; possibly TRBD1 for D (6 bases). Germline loops: CDR1 SGHRS, CDR2 YFSETQ. The CDR3 spans 14 residues. With 0 bases removed from V and 5 bases from J, the gap between germline ends came to 11 bases. CDR3 bases: TGCGCCAGCAGCTTGGCCTACAGGGAGACTGAAGCTTTCTTT. This sequence encodes CASSLAYRETEAFF.

The V gene is TRBV7-2, the J gene TRBJ2-1; D unresolved. V gave up 1 base and J gave up 4 bases, with 8 bases separating them. The CDR3 runs 14 residues. Germline CDR1 is SGHTA and CDR2 is FQGNSA. For the CDR3, the DNA is TGTGCCAGCAGCTTAGTAGTCCTTTACAATGAGCAGTTCTTC. Its protein product is CASSLVVLYNEQFF.

The chain links TRBV2 to TRBJ1-4; 10 bases agree with TRBD1. Trimming at V came to 6 bases and at J to 3 bases, leaving 4 bases not matched to a gene. Per the germline V gene, CDR1 is SNHLY and CDR2 is FYNNEI. The CDR3 has 15 residues. Here the CDR3 DNA reads TGTGCCAGCAGGGGACAGGGGATGTCTAATGAAAAACTGTTTTTT. Translating gives CASRGQGMSNEKLFF.

This chain uses TRBV2 with TRBJ1-4; 9 bases line up with TRBD1. This CDR3 has 15 amino acids. Germline V gene lookup returns CDR1 SNHLY and CDR2 FYNNEI. V trimming: 5 bases; J trimming: 4 bases; junction bases outside the gene matches: 5. CDR3 coding DNA: TGTGCCAGCAGTCAGGACAGGGGACATAATGAAAAACTGTTTTTT. The encoded protein is CASSQDRGHNEKLFF.

This clone was observed a few times. The chain recombines TRBV14 with TRBJ1-1; a possible D gene is TRBD1 (5 bases). The germline gives CDR1 SGHDN, CDR2 FVKESK. V dropped 0 bases and J dropped 10 bases, with 12 bases sitting between them. The CDR3 loop spans 13 amino acids. Here the CDR3 reads CASSQEEGLRAFF. CDR3 in DNA: TGTGCCAGCAGCCAAGAGGAGGGGCTGAGAGCTTTCTTT.

V usage is TRBV18 and J usage is TRBJ2-1, with 12 bases that match TRBD2. This CDR3 is 17 amino acids long. Losses at the gene ends were 0 bases for V and 5 bases for J; bases not matched to a gene: 5. The germline V gene has CDR1 KGHSH and CDR2 LQKENI. The CDR3 protein is CASSPPLAGGRDNEQFF. Written as DNA, the CDR3 is TGTGCCAGCTCACCACCCCTAGCGGGGGGGCGTGACAATGAGCAGTTCTTC.

V and J are TRBV9 and TRBJ2-5; weak D call: TRBD2 (6 bases). The CDR3 has 16 residues. CDR1 and CDR2 (germline): SGDLS, YYNGEE. V was trimmed by 0 bases and J by 0 bases, leaving 12 bases between them. The CDR3 region is CASSVGAGNNQETQYF. Here the CDR3 DNA reads TGTGCCAGCAGCGTAGGGGCGGGGAACAACCAAGAGACCCAGTACTTC.

The chain combines TRBV7-9 with TRBJ2-3; D is possibly TRBD2 (6 bases). The V gene lost 3 bases and the J gene lost 3 bases, with 13 bases spanning the gap. The CDR3 totals 15 residues. Germline assignment: CDR1 SEHNR and CDR2 FQNEAQ (reference sequence). This chain's CDR3 is CASSFMREVTDTQYF. CDR3 DNA sequence: TGTGCCAGCAGCTTCATGAGGGAGGTGACAGATACGCAGTATTTT.

The DNA for the CDR3 is TGTGCCACACACCTGGACATTGCGCTTCGCGCCCAGTACTTC. Amino acids: CATHLDIALRAQYF. The chain links TRBV2 to TRBJ2-5; TRBD1 might be the D (5 bases). Germline loops: CDR1 SNHLY, CDR2 FYNNEI. The CDR3 has 14 amino acids. V dropped 10 bases and J dropped 9 bases, with 24 bases sitting between them.

The CDR3 DNA sequence: TGTGCCAGCAGCCAAAGGACATTAATTCAGTACTTC. It is translated as CASSQRTLIQYF. The V call is TRBV3-1 (or the pseudogene TRBV3-2), the J call TRBJ2-4, with a weak D call TRBD1 (5 bases). This CDR3 spans 12 amino acids. V shed 2 bases and J shed 10 bases, with 9 bases lying between them. The germline gives CDR1 LGHDT, CDR2 YNNKEL (reference sequence).

The CDR3 region has the DNA TGTGCCAGCATAAGATCGGGTATGCATGAGCAGTTCTTC. Translated: CASIRSGMHEQFF. This rearrangement joins TRBV12-3 or TRBV12-4 to TRBJ2-1, with D unresolved. The V end lost 7 bases, the J end lost 8 bases, and 15 bases lay between the germline ends. The CDR3 spans 13 residues.

This chain joins TRBV7-8 and TRBJ1-5; D gene ambiguous. CDR3 length: 13 amino acids. Germline-derived CDR1 and CDR2 are SGHVS and FQNEAQ. Trimming removed 7 bases from V and 3 bases from J, with 10 bases in between. CDR3 nucleotides: TGTGCCAGCACGGAGCAGCTCAATCAGCCCCAGCATTTT. Translating gives CASTEQLNQPQHF.

The CDR3: CASSQDVTGVYEQYF. CDR3 in DNA: TGCGCCAGCAGCCAAGATGTAACAGGGGTCTACGAGCAGTACTTC. The V and J genes are TRBV4-1 and TRBJ2-7; TRBD1 aligns across 7 bases. V was pared by 0 bases and J by 3 bases, with 5 bases of the junction left unmatched. The V gene's germline CDR1 is MGHRA and CDR2 YSYEKL. This CDR3 region has 15 residues.

The rearrangement joins TRBV24-1 to TRBJ1-2, with 10 bases fitting TRBD1. CDR3 length: 16 amino acids. Germline V gene sequence: CDR1 KGHDR, CDR2 SFDVKD. Losses at the gene ends were 4 bases for V and 6 bases for J; bases not matched to a gene: 10. This chain's CDR3 is CATSDLTTGGVDGYTF. CDR3 bases: TGTGCCACCAGTGACCTTACGACAGGGGGCGTCGATGGCTACACCTTC.

The V call is TRBV7-9, the J call TRBJ2-7; possibly TRBD1 for D (5 bases). Germline assignment: CDR1 SEHNR and CDR2 FQNEAQ (reference sequence). Trimming removed 2 bases from V and 3 bases from J, with 14 bases in between. The CDR3 totals 15 residues. The CDR3 sequence is CASSLTGTQGYEQYF. The CDR3 bases are TGTGCCAGCAGCTTAACCGGAACGCAGGGCTACGAGCAGTACTTC. The full variable domain, with the rest looked up from reference TRBV7-9 and TRBJ2-7, is DTGVSQNPRHKITKRGQNVTFRCDPISEHNRLYWYRQTLGQGPEFLTYFQNEAQLEKSRLLSDRFSAERPKGSFSTLEIQRTEQGDSAMYLCASSLTGTQGYEQYFGPGTRLTVT.

The V gene is TRBV2, the J gene TRBJ2-5; a possible D gene is TRBD2 (5 bases). The CDR3 contains 13 residues. Deletions cut 5 bases from V and 3 bases from J, with 10 bases between. Germline-derived CDR1 and CDR2 are SNHLY and FYNNEI. CDR3 residues: CASSPSEEETQYF. The DNA for the CDR3 is TGTGCCAGCAGTCCCTCGGAGGAAGAGACCCAGTACTTC. The variable domain in full, with the rest retrieved from reference TRBV2 and TRBJ2-5, is EPEVTQTPSHQVTQMGQEVILRCVPISNHLYFYWYRQILGQKVEFLVSFYNNEISEKSEIFDDQFSVERPDGSNFTLKIRSTKLEDSAMYFCASSPSEEETQYFGPGTRLLVL.

The V gene is TRBV12-5, the J gene TRBJ1-2; a possible D gene is TRBD1 (5 bases). This CDR3 region has 14 residues. The germline V gene encodes CDR1 LGHNT and CDR2 FRNRAP. Trimming took 3 bases from V and 1 from J, leaving 9 bases between them. CDR3 residues: CASGLWGGNYGYTF. The CDR3, as DNA: TGTGCTAGTGGTTTATGGGGCGGTAACTATGGCTACACCTTC.

The CDR3 coding sequence is TGTGCCAGCAGTGAAGCCCCGGGGACCGGGGAGCTGTTTTTT. Translating it yields CASSEAPGTGELFF. This chain joins TRBV6-1 and TRBJ2-2, with D perhaps TRBD2 (5 bases). The CDR3 runs 14 residues. Trimming took 0 bases from V and 5 from J, leaving 7 bases between them. The germline V gene has CDR1 MNHNS and CDR2 SASEGT.

V gene TRBV19 combines with J gene TRBJ2-2, with TRBD2 as a possible D gene (7 bases). Per germline, CDR1 LNHDA and CDR2 SQIVND (reference sequence). The CDR3 sequence is 16 residues long. V dropped 3 bases and J dropped 5 bases, with 16 bases sitting between them. The CDR3 loop is CASSIPGGPATGELFF. As DNA, the CDR3 is TGTGCCAGTAGTATCCCGGGGGGCCCGGCGACCGGGGAGCTGTTTTTT. The whole variable domain, filled in from reference TRBV19 and TRBJ2-2, reads DGGITQSPKYLFRKEGQNVTLSCEQNLNHDAMYWYRQDPGQGLRLIYYSQIVNDFQKGDIAEGYSVSREKKESFPLTVTSAQKNPTAFYLCASSIPGGPATGELFFGEGSRLTVL.

The rearrangement joins TRBV5-8 to TRBJ2-1; 13 bases map to TRBD2. The CDR3 totals 15 residues. The junction had 4 bases not matched to a gene; V was cut back by 0 bases and J by 10 bases. Germline lookup yields CDR1 SGHTS and CDR2 YDEGEE. CDR3 sequence: CASSLGLAGGGEQFF. The CDR3 DNA is TGTGCCAGCAGCTTGGGACTAGCGGGGGGCGGCGAGCAGTTCTTC. Combining the CDR3 with reference TRBV5-8 and TRBJ2-1 gives the whole variable domain EAGVTQSPTHLIKTRGQQATLRCSPISGHTSVYWYQQALGLGLQFLLWYDEGEERNRGNFPPRFSGRQFPNYSSELNVNALELEDSALYLCASSLGLAGGGEQFFGPGTRLTVL.

The chain is built from TRBV11-1 and TRBJ2-2, with 8 nucleotides matching TRBD1. V gave up 5 bases and J gave up 3 bases; unmatched junction bases: 8. The CDR3 runs 16 residues. Germline values: CDR1 SGHAT, CDR2 FQDESV (reference sequence). In nucleotides, the CDR3 is TGTGCCAGCAGCCGATCGGGACAGGTATACACCGGGGAGCTGTTTTTT. Translation gives CASSRSGQVYTGELFF.

J is TRBJ2-5 and V is TRBV7-9; TRBD2 matches at 10 bases. V lost 2 bases and J lost 5; bases outside the gene matches: 8. Germline V CDR1 and CDR2: SEHNR, FQNEAQ (reference sequence). The CDR3 consists of 16 residues. This CDR3 reads CASSLRAGGPVETQYF. The CDR3 DNA reads as TGTGCCAGCAGCTTAAGAGCGGGGGGGCCGGTTGAGACCCAGTACTTC.

V usage is TRBV11-1 and J usage is TRBJ2-4; 7 bases match TRBD1. The CDR3 consists of 13 residues. The junction had 0 bases not matched to a gene; V was cut back by 1 base and J by 6 bases. Per germline, CDR1 SGHAT and CDR2 FQDESV (reference sequence). CDR3 amino acids: CASSLDRGNIQYF. For the CDR3, the DNA is TGTGCCAGCAGCTTAGACAGGGGAAACATTCAGTACTTC.